Listed below are T cell receptor beta chains from one sample, sequenced in a study of CD8+ T cells in alopecia areata. This table comes from immunoSEQ multiplex PCR, and its TCRdb copy is limited to in-frame clones, with some not included. The data contain 190,000 or so clones, under 60% of them singletons. Sequenced material: CD8+ T cells sorted from blood, taken at week 24, from a patient treated with tofacitinib. These receptors were collected from a human donor with alopecia areata. The CDR3 runs from the conserved cysteine through the conserved F or W. D genes are given only for firm matches. Clone size, where shown, is once, few, many, or a class for clones that have expanded.

clone_size,d_call,v_call,j_call,cdr3_nt,cdr3_aa
.,TRBD1,TRBV29-1,TRBJ2-3,TGCAGCGTTGAGTCGACAGGGGGCCGCACAGATACGCAGTATTTT,CSVESTGGRTDTQYF
.,.,TRBV5-6,TRBJ1-5,TGTGCCAGCAGCTTAGATTGGTCAGGGGGCAATCAGCCCCAGCATTTT,CASSLDWSGGNQPQHF
.,.,TRBV30,TRBJ1-3,TGTGCCTGGAGTGTAGGTCAGTCCGGAAACACCATATATTTT,CAWSVGQSGNTIYF
few,TRBD1,TRBV29-1,TRBJ2-7,TGCAGCGTTAATAACCCCGGGACAGACTCTTACGAGCAGTACTTC,CSVNNPGTDSYEQYF
.,.,TRBV2,TRBJ2-2,TGTGCCAGAGAGGGCGGGACCGGGGAGCTGTTTTTT,CAREGGTGELFF
.,.,TRBV30,TRBJ1-5,TGTGCCTGGAGTGGACTCAATCAGCCCCAGCATTTT,CAWSGLNQPQHF
.,TRBD1,TRBV5-1,TRBJ1-3,TGCGCCAGCAGCTCCTGGGGACAGGGGGACTCTGGAAACACCATATATTTT,CASSSWGQGDSGNTIYF
.,TRBD1,TRBV5-1,TRBJ1-6,TGCGCCAGCAGTTCGGGACAGGGTCTCTTTCTTAATTCACCCCTCCACTTT,CASSSGQGLFLNSPLHF
.,.,TRBV27,TRBJ1-4,TGTGCCAGCAGTTTTATTGGAGAGGAAAAACTGTTTTTT,CASSFIGEEKLFF
.,TRBD1,TRBV29-1,TRBJ1-2,TGCAGCGTCCCTACCCGTACAGGGGGAGGGAGCTATGGCTACACCTTC,CSVPTRTGGGSYGYTF
.,TRBD2,TRBV9,TRBJ2-3,TGTGCCAGCAGCGAATCCGGGACTAGCGGGGTGGATACGCAGTATTTT,CASSESGTSGVDTQYF
.,TRBD2,TRBV13,TRBJ2-1,TGTGCCAGCAGCTCGCCACTAGCGGGGGCTTACAATGAGCAGTTCTTC,CASSSPLAGAYNEQFF
.,.,TRBV11-2,TRBJ1-6,TGTGCCAGCAGCAACAGCTACCGACCGTATAATTCACCCCTCCACTTT,CASSNSYRPYNSPLHF
.,.,TRBV7-7,TRBJ2-5,TGTGCTAGCAGCCAGCATGACAGTCCAGCAGAGACCCAGTACTTC,CASSQHDSPAETQYF
.,TRBD1,TRBV30,TRBJ1-1,TGTGCCTGGATTGGGGACAGGGGGTTGGCTTTCTTT,CAWIGDRGLAFF
.,TRBD1,TRBV13,TRBJ2-7,TGTGCCAGCAGCCCCCGGACAGGGCGAGATCGAGAGCAGTACTTC,CASSPRTGRDREQYF
.,.,TRBV7-9,TRBJ2-5,TGTGCCAGCAGCGTGAGGGACAACCAAGAGACCCAGTACTTC,CASSVRDNQETQYF